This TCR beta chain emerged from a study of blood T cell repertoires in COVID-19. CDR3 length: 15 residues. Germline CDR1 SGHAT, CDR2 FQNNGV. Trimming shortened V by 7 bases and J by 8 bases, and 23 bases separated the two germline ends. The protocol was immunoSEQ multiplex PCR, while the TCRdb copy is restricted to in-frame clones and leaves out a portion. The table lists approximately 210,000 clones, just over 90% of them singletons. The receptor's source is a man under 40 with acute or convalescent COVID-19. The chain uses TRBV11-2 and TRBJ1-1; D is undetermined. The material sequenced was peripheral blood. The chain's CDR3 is CASKLSSAALPEAFF. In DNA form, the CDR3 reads TGTGCCAGCAAGCTTAGTTCGGCGGCCTTACCCGAAGCTTTCTTT.